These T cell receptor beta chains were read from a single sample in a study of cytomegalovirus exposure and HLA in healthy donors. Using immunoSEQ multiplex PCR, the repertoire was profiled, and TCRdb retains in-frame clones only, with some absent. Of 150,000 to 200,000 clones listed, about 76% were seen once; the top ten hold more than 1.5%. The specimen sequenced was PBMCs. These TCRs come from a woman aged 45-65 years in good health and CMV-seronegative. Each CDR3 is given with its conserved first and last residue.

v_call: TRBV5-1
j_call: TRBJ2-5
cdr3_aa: CASSHTPGLSGSILETQYF

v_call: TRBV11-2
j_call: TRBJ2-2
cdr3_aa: CASSLPTGSTGELFF

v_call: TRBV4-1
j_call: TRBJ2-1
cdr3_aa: CASSQDILAGGCEQFF

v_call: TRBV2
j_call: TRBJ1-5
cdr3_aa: CASKGQGVNGNQPQHF

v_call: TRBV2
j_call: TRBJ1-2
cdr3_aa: CASSEYGGPYGYTF

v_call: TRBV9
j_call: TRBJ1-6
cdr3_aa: CASSAAQGLNSPLHF

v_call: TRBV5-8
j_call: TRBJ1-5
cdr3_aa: CASSLRGAQPQHF

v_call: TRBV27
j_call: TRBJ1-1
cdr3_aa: CASVPAGGLGTEAFF

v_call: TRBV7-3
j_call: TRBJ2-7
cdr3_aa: CASSFLRRRGQGPPSYEQYF

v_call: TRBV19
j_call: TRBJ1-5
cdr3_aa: CASSRGQGDQPQHF